The present entry profiles one T cell receptor (beta chain) with its context. Its antigen is as yet unknown. Assay used: immunoSEQ multiplex PCR; TCRdb lists only in-frame clones, some missing. The table shows 70,000 to 95,000 clones, with approximately 82% occurring only once. The record originates from a study of radiotherapy plus CTLA-4 blockade in lung cancer. At the level of the study: For approximately 19% of patients, objective responses occurred, and around 34% had disease control. Study-wide findings and caveats: Blood TCR clones of tumor origin expanded after radiotherapy plus ipilimumab. Per reports, early blood T cell clone dynamics, plus interferon-beta, forecast response most strongly.

The V gene lost 2 bases and the J gene lost 1 base, with 8 bases spanning the gap. This CDR3 has 14 amino acids. Germline-derived CDR1 and CDR2 are SGHAT and FQDESV (reference sequence). Sample: peripheral blood, taken from a patient treated with radiotherapy plus ipilimumab. This clonotype originated in a human donor with non-small cell lung cancer that progressed on radiotherapy plus ipilimumab. This chain joins TRBV11-1 and TRBJ1-2; no clear D gene. CDR3 coding DNA: TGTGCCAGCAGCTTAAGCACAGATAACTATGGCTACACCTTC. This sequence encodes CASSLSTDNYGYTF.